Listed here are 10 T cell receptor beta chains from one sample, sequenced in a study of early T cells in non-severe SARS-CoV-2 infection (dated by TCRdb to about 2021). The library was obtained by 5' RACE. Instrument on record: NextSeq 500. TCRdb reanalyzed the raw reads on its own, using fastp at Q25 for trimming and MiXCR for clone calling, and kept in-frame beta chains. Rows with one shared CDR3 protein collapse into an entry with the most common genes and DNA. The sample table lists roughly 34,000 distinct CDR3 sequences, approximately 6.6% of them with a count of one. The top ten hold around 23% of the sample. The sample here was whole blood, taken at baseline. Receptor source: an adult who was a healthcare worker with PCR-confirmed SARS-CoV-2 infection or an uninfected control (not recorded which).

This clonotype was detected ten times or more. The genes are TRBV4-1 and TRBJ2-2, with TRBD1 matching over 10 bases. Germline CDR1 reads MGHRA; CDR2 reads YSYEKL. V lost 2 bases to trimming and J lost 5 bases; unmatched junction nucleotides: 8. CDR3 length: 17 residues. CDR3 sequence (DNA): TGCGCCAGCAGCCAAAAATCGGGACAGGGGCAAACCGGGGAGCTGTTTTTT. Translated, it gives CASSQKSGQGQTGELFF.

This clonotype was detected many times. The chain combines TRBV4-2 with TRBJ1-4; the match to TRBD1 covers 7 bases. Losses at the gene ends were 2 bases for V and 12 bases for J; bases not matched to a gene: 9. The germline CDR1 and CDR2 sequences are LGHNA and YNFKEQ. The CDR3 has 14 amino acids. As DNA, the CDR3 is TGTGCCAGCAGCCAAAACAGGGGAGACCCGCAACTGTTTTTT. Protein: CASSQNRGDPQLFF.

In its sample, this clonotype was seen a few times. V gene TRBV4-3 combines with J gene TRBJ2-1, with D unclear. The CDR3 runs 17 residues. From germline, CDR1 is LGHNA and CDR2 YSLEER. V was trimmed by 0 bases and J by 4 bases, leaving 16 bases between them. CDR3: CASSQDAKWDVYNEQFF. Written as DNA, the CDR3 is TGCGCCAGCAGCCAAGATGCTAAGTGGGATGTATACAATGAGCAGTTCTTC.

In its sample, this clonotype ranks as medium-sized. The chain uses TRBV7-2 and TRBJ2-3; 12 bases match TRBD2. The junction had 7 bases not matched to a gene; V was cut back by 6 bases and J by 9 bases. The germline V gene encodes CDR1 SGHTA and CDR2 FQGNSA. This CDR3 contains 14 residues. The CDR3 here is CASRPTSGSETQYF. The CDR3 DNA sequence: TGTGCCAGCAGACCGACTAGCGGGAGTGAAACGCAGTATTTT.

This clonotype showed up many times. This rearrangement joins TRBV10-3 to TRBJ2-1; possibly TRBD1 for D (5 bases). The CDR3 sequence is 12 residues long. Trimming removed 6 bases from V and 5 bases from J, with 8 bases in between. Germline assignment: CDR1 ENHRY and CDR2 SYGVKD. The CDR3, as DNA: TGTGCCATCAGCCTAGGGGACAATGAGCAGTTCTTC. Translation gives CAISLGDNEQFF.

This chain joins TRBV12-3 or TRBV12-4 and TRBJ2-7; no definite D call. CDR3 length: 15 residues. V was cut by 6 bases and J by 3 bases, with 18 bases left in between. The CDR3: CASSPRPAPNYEQYF. CDR3 DNA sequence: TGTGCCAGCAGCCCCCGGCCGGCGCCCAACTACGAGCAGTACTTC.

Ten or more counts support this clonotype. The chain is built from TRBV28 and TRBJ1-5; 7 bases match TRBD1. CDR3 length: 16 residues. The germline V gene encodes CDR1 MDHEN and CDR2 SYDVKM. The V and J ends lost 6 bases and 6 bases, in that order; junction bases with no gene match: 14. The CDR3 DNA is TGTGCCAGCAGGGACCAAAGGACAGGAGGAGGTCAGCCCCAGCATTTT. Translating it yields CASRDQRTGGGQPQHF.

There are many counts of this clonotype. The rearrangement links TRBV7-9 to TRBJ1-2; D gene ambiguous. V shed 5 bases and J shed 3 bases, with 10 bases lying between them. Germline V gene data show CDR1 as SEHNR and CDR2 as FQNEAQ (reference sequence). CDR3 length equals 13 residues. CDR3 loop: CASSPQEDYGYTF. CDR3 sequence (DNA): TGTGCCAGCAGCCCCCAGGAGGACTATGGCTACACCTTC.

The V call is TRBV5-5, the J call TRBJ1-1; D gene uncertain. The germline V and J ends were trimmed by 4 bases and 4 bases, with 11 bases remaining between them. The CDR3 consists of 13 residues. CDR1 is SGHKS and CDR2 is YYEKEE in the germline V gene (reference sequence). The CDR3 sequence: CASSPARGTEAFF. DNA of the CDR3: TGTGCCAGCAGCCCCGCACGGGGCACTGAAGCTTTCTTT.

The chain couples TRBV12-3 or TRBV12-4 to TRBJ1-3; 8 nucleotides agree with TRBD1. V was clipped by 3 bases and J by 4 bases; unmatched bases: 11. This CDR3 contains 17 residues. DNA for the CDR3: TGTGCCAGCAGTTTGGCTGCCGGGACAGGCGCCGGAAACACCATATATTTT. Translating it yields CASSLAAGTGAGNTIYF.